Below are 18 T cell receptor beta chains sequenced from a single sample in a study of Ad26.COV2.S vaccination and SARS-CoV-2 variants. Libraries were prepared by immunoSEQ multiplex PCR; TCRdb keeps only in-frame clonotypes and omits some of them. The sample contains around 320,000 clones, around 84% of which appear only once. Stated treatment: roughly 20 received Ad26.COV2.S at low or high dose, single or two shots; several received placebo; per-sample allocation not given. Day 63 after the first vaccine or placebo injection was the time point for sampling. The sequences come from peripheral blood, collected in a trial of Ad26.COV2.S vaccine versus placebo. The receptors here all came from a person between 18 and 65 years old who received the Ad26.COV2.S COVID-19 vaccine or a placebo.

This chain connects TRBV19 to TRBJ1-6; weak D call: TRBD1 (5 bases). This CDR3 has 19 amino acids. Deletions cut 6 bases from V and 0 bases from J, with 21 bases between. Germline V gene data show CDR1 as LNHDA and CDR2 as SQIVND (reference sequence). CDR3 sequence (DNA): TGTGCCAGTAGAGCATCGGACAATTGGGATAGCTCCTATAATTCACCCCTCCACTTT. This sequence encodes CASRASDNWDSSYNSPLHF.

This chain connects TRBV5-6 to TRBJ2-1; 8 bases map to TRBD2. The CDR3 sequence is 16 residues long. Germline CDR1 SGHDT, CDR2 YYEEEE. The V gene end was trimmed by 3 bases and the J gene end by 0 bases; junction bases not matched to a gene: 5. DNA of the CDR3: TGTGCCAGCAGCTATTTGGCGGGGGGCTCCTACAATGAGCAGTTCTTC. This encodes CASSYLAGGSYNEQFF.

This chain uses TRBV7-2 with TRBJ1-3; the match to TRBD1 covers 7 bases. Germline lookup yields CDR1 SGHTA and CDR2 FQGNSA. The V segment lost 1 base and the J segment 2 bases; nucleotides outside the gene matches: 5. The CDR3 sequence is 16 residues long. CDR3 protein: CASSLVAQGAGNTIYF. The CDR3 nucleotides are TGTGCCAGCAGCTTAGTGGCCCAGGGGGCTGGAAACACCATATATTTT.

With respect to this clone: A much larger clone is a single base away; this may be a read error. This CDR3 reads CASSMGQNYGYTF. CDR3 nucleotide sequence: TGTGCCAGCAGCATGGGACAGAACTATGGCTACACCTTC. The chain combines TRBV11-2 with TRBJ1-2; 7 bases map to TRBD1. This CDR3 is 13 amino acids long. Germline CDR1 and CDR2: SGHAT and FQNNGV. V gave up 5 bases and J gave up 2 bases; unmatched junction bases: 2.

The rearrangement uses TRBV27 and TRBJ2-2, with 7 bases identical to TRBD1. V gave up 7 bases and J gave up 4 bases; unmatched junction bases: 6. This CDR3 contains 14 residues. CDR1 and CDR2 (germline): MNHEY, SMNVEV (reference sequence). This CDR3 is CASKRGPITGELFF. CDR3 in DNA: TGTGCCAGCAAGAGGGGGCCGATCACCGGGGAGCTGTTTTTT.

This clone has just a few counts. V is TRBV2 and J is TRBJ1-1, with a possible D match to TRBD1 (6 bases). CDR3 length: 15 residues. V was cut by 7 bases and J by 11 bases, with 26 bases left in between. CDR1 is SNHLY, CDR2 FYNNEI, per germline. CDR3 sequence (DNA): TGTGCCAGCACTCCTCCGACAGGTGAGGGAAGAATTGCTTTCTTT. Residues: CASTPPTGEGRIAFF.

The chain recombines TRBV4-3 with TRBJ1-1, with D tentatively TRBD1 (6 bases). The germline V and J ends were trimmed by 0 bases and 4 bases, with 15 bases remaining between them. CDR1 is LGHNA and CDR2 is YSLEER in the germline V gene. The CDR3 sequence is 16 residues long. The CDR3 sequence: CASSQDVTLGGTEAFF. CDR3 DNA: TGCGCCAGCAGCCAAGATGTAACCTTAGGGGGCACTGAAGCTTTCTTT.

The chain is built from TRBV27 and TRBJ1-4, with 8 bases matching TRBD1. This CDR3 has 15 amino acids. Trimming removed 5 bases from V and 3 bases from J; junction bases left unmatched: 5. Germline lookup yields CDR1 MNHEY and CDR2 SMNVEV (reference sequence). In DNA, the CDR3 is TGTGCCAGCAGTCCCACAGGGGGGTCTAATGAAAAACTGTTTTTT. Encoded protein: CASSPTGGSNEKLFF.

J is TRBJ2-3 and V is TRBV9, with TRBD2 matching over 12 bases. The CDR3 is 15 residues long. The germline gives CDR1 SGDLS, CDR2 YYNGEE. Trimming took 6 bases from V and 4 from J; bases not matched to a gene: 6. Here the CDR3 reads CASTLAGGHSDTQYF. The CDR3 bases are TGTGCCAGCACCCTAGCGGGGGGGCATTCAGATACGCAGTATTTT.

Only a few counts were recorded for this clone. The chain employs TRBV19 and TRBJ1-4; D is unclear. V was cut by 2 bases and J by 9 bases, with 13 bases left in between. The CDR3 has 14 residues. The V gene's germline CDR1 is LNHDA and CDR2 SQIVND (reference sequence). As DNA, the CDR3 is TGTGCCAGTAGTATACGGGATTCTATAAAAAAACTGTTTTTT. It yields the protein CASSIRDSIKKLFF.

The rearrangement links TRBV19 to TRBJ1-2; D is unclear. Trimming stripped 2 bases from V and 2 bases from J, with 18 bases between. The CDR3 covers 17 residues. Germline V lookup: CDR1 LNHDA, CDR2 SQIVND (reference sequence). CDR3 in DNA: TGTGCCAGTAGTATAAGTGGCGGGGTGGTCTGGAACTATGGCTACACCTTC. This encodes CASSISGGVVWNYGYTF.

This chain uses TRBV6-2 or TRBV6-3 with TRBJ2-1; 7 positions agree with TRBD2. Germline V CDR1 and CDR2: MNHEY, SVGEGT. V trimming: 5 bases; J trimming: 0 bases; junction bases outside the gene matches: 4. The CDR3 runs to 15 residues. For the CDR3, the DNA is TGTGCCAGCAGTCCGGGGGGAAGCTCCTACAATGAGCAGTTCTTC. This sequence encodes CASSPGGSSYNEQFF.

This chain's CDR3 is CASSPGQSQETQYF. The CDR3 DNA reads as TGTGCCAGCAGCCCGGGACAGAGCCAAGAGACCCAGTACTTC. The J gene is TRBJ2-5, the V gene TRBV5-4; 7 bases are shared with TRBD1. Trimming took 4 bases from V and 1 from J; bases not matched to a gene: 4. CDR3 length equals 14 residues. Germline values: CDR1 SGHNT, CDR2 YYREEE (reference sequence).

The chain recombines TRBV6-5 with TRBJ2-7, with TRBD1 identical over 8 bases. The V and J ends lost 3 bases and 5 bases, in that order; junction bases with no gene match: 12. This CDR3 comprises 16 residues. CDR1 and CDR2 (germline): MNHEY, SVGAGI. The CDR3 protein is CASSYGRTGIGDEQYF. CDR3 in DNA: TGTGCCAGCAGTTATGGGAGGACAGGGATAGGGGACGAGCAGTACTTC.

This clone was seen a handful of times. The chain has TRBV5-6 and TRBJ2-7; the match to TRBD1 covers 7 bases. V shed 5 bases and J 0 bases; nucleotides not matched to a gene: 5. The CDR3 consists of 14 residues. Germline CDR1 reads SGHDT; CDR2 reads YYEEEE. In DNA form, the CDR3 reads TGTGCCAGCAGGACAGGGCCGAGCTCCTACGAGCAGTACTTC. Its protein product is CASRTGPSSYEQYF.

The chain employs TRBV19 and TRBJ2-3, with 13 bases lining up with TRBD2. This CDR3 comprises 16 residues. CDR1 and CDR2 (germline): LNHDA, SQIVND (reference sequence). V trimming: 6 bases; J trimming: 4 bases; junction bases outside the gene matches: 7. CDR3 sequence reads: CASRTTSGGNSDTQYF. CDR3 sequence (DNA): TGTGCCAGTAGGACGACTAGCGGGGGGAACTCAGATACGCAGTATTTT.

The rearrangement joins TRBV11-3 to TRBJ1-1; weak D call: TRBD1 (6 bases). From germline, CDR1 is SGHNT and CDR2 YENEEA. This CDR3 is 12 amino acids long. V dropped 5 bases and J dropped 8 bases, with 12 bases sitting between them. The chain's CDR3 is CASSPGTGEAFF. The CDR3 DNA reads TGTGCCAGCAGCCCAGGAACAGGGGAAGCTTTCTTT.

This rearrangement joins TRBV4-3 to TRBJ2-3; perhaps D is TRBD1 or TRBD2 (6 bases each). The germline CDR1 and CDR2 sequences are LGHNA and YSLEER. Deletions cut 0 bases from V and 3 bases from J, with 16 bases between. The CDR3 spans 17 residues. The CDR3 sequence: CASSQDGRGVGTDTQYF. The CDR3 DNA follows: TGCGCCAGCAGCCAAGATGGTAGGGGGGTAGGAACAGATACGCAGTATTTT.